A selection of T cell receptor beta chains follows, all from one sample in a study of OX40 agonist ivuxolimab in advanced cancers. Produced via immunoSEQ multiplex PCR; TCRdb's table is partial and in-frame only. The sample comprises approximately 68,000 clones, 85% to 90% of which are singletons, and 0.94% rests with the top ten. This specimen consisted of CD4+ or CD8+ T cells sorted from blood, obtained in a trial of the OX40 agonist ivuxolimab. The source of these receptors is an adult with an advanced solid tumor such as melanoma, head and neck, liver or kidney cancer. Each CDR3 is given with its conserved first and last residue. The D gene is left open where the match is weak. Clone size is not always given. Where it is, it says once, few, many or a class for expanded clones.

D,size,J,V,CDR3,DNA
NA,NA,TRBJ2-1,TRBV10-2,CASSEYRDREQFF,TGCGCCAGCAGTGAGTATAGGGACCGGGAGCAGTTCTTC
TRBD2,NA,TRBJ2-1,TRBV9,CASSGGTNSDEQFF,TGTGCCAGCAGCGGTGGGACTAATAGTGATGAGCAGTTCTTC
NA,NA,TRBJ1-3,TRBV7-2,CASSLVTSGGNTIYF,TGTGCCAGCAGCTTAGTAACGTCTGGGGGAAACACCATATATTTT
NA,NA,TRBJ1-5,TRBV19,CASSQGSSNQPQHF,TGTGCCAGTAGCCAAGGCAGTAGCAATCAGCCCCAGCATTTT
NA,NA,TRBJ2-2,TRBV28,CASSLFSGSLNTGELFF,TGTGCCAGCAGTTTATTCTCCGGGAGCTTGAACACCGGGGAGCTGTTTTTT
TRBD2,NA,TRBJ2-3,TRBV11-3,CASSTGTSGGGSDTQYF,TGTGCCAGCAGCACCGGGACTAGCGGGGGAGGGTCAGATACGCAGTATTTT
TRBD1,NA,TRBJ1-5,TRBV7-2,CASSHGTGGYQPQHF,TGTGCCAGCAGTCACGGGACAGGGGGCTATCAGCCCCAGCATTTT
NA,few,TRBJ1-4,TRBV6-1,CATGTRSLNEKLFF,TGTGCCACCGGAACACGGTCCCTTAATGAAAAACTGTTTTTT
TRBD2,NA,TRBJ2-3,TRBV30,CAWSEGGGALDTQYF,TGTGCCTGGAGTGAAGGCGGGGGGGCGTTAGATACGCAGTATTTT
TRBD1,NA,TRBJ2-5,TRBV19,CASSPGQGRVQETQYF,TGTGCCAGTAGTCCAGGACAGGGGCGAGTCCAAGAGACCCAGTACTTC
TRBD1,NA,TRBJ2-7,TRBV10-2,CASSVRQGAEYEQYF,TGCGCCAGCAGTGTCAGGCAGGGGGCCGAATACGAGCAGTACTTC
NA,NA,TRBJ2-5,TRBV7-2,CASSFKGETQYF,TGTGCCAGCAGCTTCAAGGGTGAGACCCAGTACTTC
NA,NA,TRBJ1-6,TRBV7-2,CASSSSDYNSPLHF,TGTGCCAGCAGTAGCTCGGATTATAATTCACCCCTCCACTTT
NA,NA,TRBJ2-4,TRBV5-4,CASSSWSGARNIQYF,TGTGCCAGCAGCTCTTGGTCGGGGGCTCGAAACATTCAGTACTTC
NA,NA,TRBJ2-3,TRBV18,CASSPNRQADTQYF,TGTGCCAGCTCCCCAAATCGGCAGGCAGATACGCAGTATTTT
TRBD1,NA,TRBJ1-1,TRBV7-8,CASSPRTGVNTEAFF,TGTGCCAGCAGCCCCCGGACAGGGGTGAACACTGAAGCTTTCTTT
TRBD1,few,TRBJ1-5,TRBV6-1,CASSDGRGINQPQHF,TGTGCCAGCAGTGATGGCAGGGGGATTAATCAGCCCCAGCATTTT
TRBD2,NA,TRBJ2-7,TRBV6-5,CASSPAGATYEQYF,TGTGCCAGCAGTCCAGCGGGAGCGACCTACGAGCAGTACTTC
TRBD2,NA,TRBJ2-1,TRBV7-8,CASSLARESGRGFF,TGTGCCAGCAGCTTAGCGCGGGAGAGCGGGAGGGGGTTCTTC
TRBD1,NA,TRBJ1-1,TRBV5-4,CASSWDSNTEAFF,TGTGCCAGCAGCTGGGACAGCAACACTGAAGCTTTCTTT